The clone carrying this TCR beta chain was recorded a few times. The entry originates in a study of blood T cells in healthy people across ages. V was clipped by 6 bases and J by 6 bases; unmatched bases: 5. There are 14 residues in the CDR3. CDR1 is MNHEY, CDR2 SVGAGI, per germline. Next came a second PCR, run for roughly 7 to 12 cycles, which used a sample-barcoded 5' primer along with a J-beta primer mix. Via MiXCR, TCRdb re-called the 5' RACE reads, giving one row per CDR3 protein. The sample lists roughly 680,000 distinct CDR3 sequences, 21% occurring once. The rearrangement uses TRBV6-5 and TRBJ2-3, with TRBD2 matching over 11 bases. The sequenced sample was blood. The source is a man aged 70-80 years in good health. CDR3 in amino acids: CASSTSGSGDTQYF. The CDR3 DNA reads as TGTGCCAGCAGCACTAGCGGGAGCGGGGATACGCAGTATTTT.